Following are 10 T cell receptor beta chains from one sample sequenced in a study of blood T cell repertoires in COVID-19. Sequencing was performed with immunoSEQ multiplex PCR; in TCRdb, only in-frame clones are kept and a portion is missing. The table has under 150,000 clones, over 75% seen once. The specimen sequenced was PBMCs or T cells enriched from blood (not recorded which). The receptors stem from a man aged 50 to 59 in a cohort exposed to, infected with or recovered from COVID-19 (not recorded which).

V and J are TRBV10-3 and TRBJ2-1, with TRBD1 as a possible D gene (6 bases). CDR3 length: 14 amino acids. Per germline, CDR1 ENHRY and CDR2 SYGVKD. The germline V and J ends were trimmed by 7 bases and 6 bases, with 16 bases remaining between them. The CDR3 reads CAIKQGTLVNEQFF. The CDR3 coding sequence is TGTGCCATCAAACAGGGAACCCTAGTCAATGAGCAGTTCTTC.

The CDR3 reads CASSTRGYSYEQYF. The CDR3 coding sequence is TGTGCCAGTAGTACAAGGGGGTACTCCTACGAGCAGTACTTC. The chain combines TRBV19 with TRBJ2-7; D perhaps matches TRBD1 (6 bases). Trimming took 4 bases from V and 0 from J, leaving 10 bases between them. This CDR3 has 14 residues. Germline V gene sequence: CDR1 LNHDA, CDR2 SQIVND (reference sequence).

V and J are TRBV24-1 and TRBJ1-2; 11 bases are shared with TRBD1. Germline V gene data show CDR1 as KGHDR and CDR2 as SFDVKD. With V trimmed by 4 bases and J by 12 bases, 6 bases remained unmatched. The CDR3 loop spans 13 amino acids. The CDR3 spells CATSDRTGGGHTF. CDR3 in DNA: TGTGCCACCAGTGACCGGACAGGGGGCGGCCACACCTTC.

This clone was detected only a few times. CDR3 sequence reads: CASSDRGTGELFF. The CDR3 DNA reads as TGTGCCAGCAGCGACAGGGGCACCGGGGAGCTGTTTTTT. The rearrangement uses TRBV9 and TRBJ2-2; 7 positions agree with TRBD1. The CDR3 is 13 amino acids. The ends lost 3 bases at V and 4 bases at J; junction bases unmatched: 0. The germline V gene has CDR1 SGDLS and CDR2 YYNGEE.

The J gene is TRBJ2-1, the V gene TRBV24-1, with a weak D call TRBD2 (5 bases). V lost 9 bases and J 1 base, leaving 30 bases between the germline ends. The CDR3 spans 20 residues. Germline V gene lookup returns CDR1 KGHDR and CDR2 SFDVKD. CDR3: CATSNPSGVKIQGSYNEQFF. In DNA, the CDR3 is TGTGCCACCTCGAATCCGTCCGGGGTAAAAATCCAAGGATCCTACAATGAGCAGTTCTTC.

V and J are TRBV13 and TRBJ2-4; 8 bases agree with TRBD1. Unmatched junction bases numbered 1, after V lost 2 bases and J lost 4 bases. This CDR3 is 14 amino acids long. CDR1 and CDR2 (germline): PRHDT, FYEKMQ (reference sequence). CDR3 sequence (DNA): TGTGCCAGCAGCTTAAGGACAGGGAAAAACATTCAGTACTTC. Its translation: CASSLRTGKNIQYF.

This chain links TRBV27 with TRBJ2-1; no clear D gene. CDR3 length: 12 amino acids. Trimming removed 5 bases from V and 10 bases from J, with 12 bases in between. Looked up from germline, CDR1 is MNHEY and CDR2 is SMNVEV (reference sequence). This CDR3 reads CASSHILTEQFF. The CDR3 region has the DNA TGTGCCAGCAGTCATATTCTAACGGAGCAGTTCTTC.

The chain combines TRBV25-1 with TRBJ2-3; D uncertain. Trimming took 9 bases from V and 6 from J, leaving 13 bases between them. CDR3 length: 12 residues. The germline V gene encodes CDR1 MGHDK and CDR2 SYGVNS. CDR3 DNA: TGTGCCAGTGGCAGGTATAACGATACGCAGTATTTT. It codes for CASGRYNDTQYF.

The chain uses TRBV7-9 and TRBJ1-3, with 8 bases aligning to TRBD1. The CDR3 spans 13 residues. Germline loops: CDR1 SEHNR, CDR2 FQNEAQ (reference sequence). J gave up 2 bases and V 6 bases, and 0 bases lay outside the gene matches. CDR3 sequence (DNA): TGTGCCAGCAGACAGGGGGCTGGAAACACCATATATTTT. Its translation: CASRQGAGNTIYF.

This clone was seen more than once but under ten times. This chain connects TRBV30 to TRBJ1-2; D is undetermined. CDR1 is GTSNPN, CDR2 SVGIG, per germline (reference sequence). This CDR3 spans 12 amino acids. The ends were cut back, 8 bases at V and 7 bases at J, with 17 bases in the middle. CDR3 bases: TGTGCCCGATACAATCGCGGGAGTGGCTACACCTTC. Translating gives CARYNRGSGYTF.